Below, one TCR beta chain is given with its context. As yet, its antigen is unknown. Time point indicated: week 23, last vaccination. Doses comprised 300 ug of mutant IDH1 20-mer peptide each, plus topical imiquimod. New WHO grade 3 or 4 astrocytomas that were IDH1-mutant and ATRX-lost had been found in donors. These data come from a study of a mutant IDH1 vaccine in newly diagnosed glioma. Turning to the study itself: Averaging roughly 40 years of age, treated patients were 62.5% male and 37.5% female. Every participant had undergone radiotherapy, temozolomide, or both before, and most underwent both.

General observations from the study: Vaccine-induced immune responses occurred in under 95% of patients.

Germline V gives CDR1 SGHTA, CDR2 FQGNSA. J gave up 2 bases and V 3 bases, and 3 bases lay outside the gene matches. The CDR3 length is 14 residues. Clones were sequenced by immunoSEQ multiplex PCR, and TCRdb holds only the in-frame ones, with some missing. The data show tens of thousands of clones, 87% seen once. The receptor was derived from a man between 40 and 49 years old with glioma. This sample comprised PBMCs, obtained from a glioma patient whose treatment included an IDH1 peptide vaccine. The chain joins TRBV7-2 to TRBJ2-7, with 8 bases aligning to TRBD2. DNA for the CDR3: TGTGCCAGCAGCTTGGCGGGAGGAGCCTACGAGCAGTACTTC. Its protein product is CASSLAGGAYEQYF.